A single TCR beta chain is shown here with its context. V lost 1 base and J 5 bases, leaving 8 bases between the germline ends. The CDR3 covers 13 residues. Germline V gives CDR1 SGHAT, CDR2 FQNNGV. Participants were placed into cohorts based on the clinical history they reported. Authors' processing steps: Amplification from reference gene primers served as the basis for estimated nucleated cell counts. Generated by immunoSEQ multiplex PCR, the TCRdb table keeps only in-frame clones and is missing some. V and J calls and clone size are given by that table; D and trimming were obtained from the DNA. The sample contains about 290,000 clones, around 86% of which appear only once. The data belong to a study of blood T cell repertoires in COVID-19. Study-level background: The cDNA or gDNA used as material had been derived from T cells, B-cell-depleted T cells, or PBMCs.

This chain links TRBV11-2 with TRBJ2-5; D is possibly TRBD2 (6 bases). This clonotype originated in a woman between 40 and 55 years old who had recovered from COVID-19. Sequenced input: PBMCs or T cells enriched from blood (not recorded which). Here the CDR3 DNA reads TGTGCCAGCAGCTTAGTCCTAGCGGAGACCCAGTACTTC. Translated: CASSLVLAETQYF.